This T cell receptor beta chain was observed in a study of T cell repertoires in cytomegalovirus infection. The CDR3 is 15 residues long. Unmatched junction bases numbered 3, after V lost 4 bases and J lost 2 bases. Germline CDR1 reads SSHAT; CDR2 reads FNYEAQ (reference sequence). TCRdb independently ran MiXCR on the reads; one entry per CDR3 protein. Counted here are roughly 150,000 distinct CDR3 sequences, over 15% occurring once; the ten biggest clones make up about 19%. Sequencing input: CD8+ T cells from PBMCs. This sequence was found in a human donor in good health (CMV status not recorded). Some clones in this sample may be carry-over from other donors' samples. The chain couples TRBV7-7 to TRBJ2-3, with 10 bases that match TRBD2. The CDR3 DNA follows: TGTGCCAGCAGCTCAGCGGGGGGGTCCACAGATACGCAGTATTTT. It specifies CASSSAGGSTDTQYF.